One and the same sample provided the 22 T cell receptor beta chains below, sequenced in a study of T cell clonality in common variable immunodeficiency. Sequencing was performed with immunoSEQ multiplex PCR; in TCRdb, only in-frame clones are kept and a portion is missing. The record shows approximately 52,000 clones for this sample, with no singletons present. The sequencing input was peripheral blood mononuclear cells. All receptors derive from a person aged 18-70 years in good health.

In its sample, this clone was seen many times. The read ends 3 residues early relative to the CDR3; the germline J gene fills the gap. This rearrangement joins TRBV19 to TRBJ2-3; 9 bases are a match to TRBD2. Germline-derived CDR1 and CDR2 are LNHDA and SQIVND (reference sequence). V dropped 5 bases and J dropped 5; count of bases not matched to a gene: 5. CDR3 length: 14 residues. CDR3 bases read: TGTGCCAGTAGTTTTAGCGGGAGTCAAGATACG. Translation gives CASSFSGSQDT. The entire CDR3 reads CASSFSGSQDTQYF.

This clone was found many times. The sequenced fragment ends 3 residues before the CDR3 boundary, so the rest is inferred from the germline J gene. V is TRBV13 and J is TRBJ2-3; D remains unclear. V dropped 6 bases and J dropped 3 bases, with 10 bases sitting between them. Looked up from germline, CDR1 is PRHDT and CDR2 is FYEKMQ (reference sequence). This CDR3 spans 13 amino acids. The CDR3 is CASSYTGTDTQYF. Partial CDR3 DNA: TGTGCCAGCAGTTATACCGGGACAGATACG.

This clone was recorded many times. Incomplete CDR3 DNA: TGTGCCAGCAGCTTAACGGCCGGACAGACCGGGGAG. It yields the protein CASSLTAGQTGE. The CDR3 in its entirety is CASSLTAGQTGELFF. The genes are TRBV7-3 and TRBJ2-2; D might be TRBD1 (6 bases). The DNA ends 3 residues before the CDR3 does, and the rest of the CDR3 is filled in from the germline J gene. Trimming took 0 bases from V and 5 from J, leaving 10 bases between them. Germline V gives CDR1 SGHTA, CDR2 FQGTGA. The CDR3 spans 15 residues.

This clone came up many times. The CDR3 sequence is CASSLDGADRATNEKLFF. The sequenced CDR3 bases are TGCGCCAGCAGCTTGGATGGGGCCGACAGGGCCACTAATGAAAAA. V gene TRBV5-1 combines with J gene TRBJ1-4, with 7 bases identical to TRBD1. The missing CDR3 end, 3 residues past where the read stops, is filled in from the germline J gene. CDR1 SGHRS and CDR2 YFSETQ come from the germline V gene. The CDR3 extends over 18 amino acids. V shed 0 bases and J 2 bases; nucleotides not matched to a gene: 10.

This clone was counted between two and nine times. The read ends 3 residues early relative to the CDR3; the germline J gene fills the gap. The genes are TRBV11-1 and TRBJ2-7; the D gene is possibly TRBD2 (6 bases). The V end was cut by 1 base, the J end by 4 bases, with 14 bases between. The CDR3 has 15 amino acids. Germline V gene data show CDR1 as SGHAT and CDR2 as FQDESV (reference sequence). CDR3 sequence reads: CASSLEEGSGYEQYF. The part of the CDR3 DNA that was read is TGTGCCAGCAGCTTAGAAGAGGGAAGCGGGTACGAG.

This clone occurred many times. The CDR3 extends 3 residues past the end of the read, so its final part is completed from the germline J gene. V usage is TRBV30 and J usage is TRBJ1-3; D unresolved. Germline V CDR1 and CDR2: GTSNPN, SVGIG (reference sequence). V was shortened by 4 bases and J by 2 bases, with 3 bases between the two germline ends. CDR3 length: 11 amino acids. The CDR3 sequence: CAWITGNTIYF. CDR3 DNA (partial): TGTGCCTGGATTACTGGAAACACC.

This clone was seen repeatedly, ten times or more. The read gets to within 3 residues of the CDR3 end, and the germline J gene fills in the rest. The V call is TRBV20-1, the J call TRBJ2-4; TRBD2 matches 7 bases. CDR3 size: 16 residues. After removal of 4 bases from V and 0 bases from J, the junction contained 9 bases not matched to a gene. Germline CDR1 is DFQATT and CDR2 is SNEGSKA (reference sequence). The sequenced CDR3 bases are TGCAGTGCTACAACTAGCGCGCGCATAGCCAAAAACATT. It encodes CSATTSARIAKNI. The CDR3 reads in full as CSATTSARIAKNIQYF.

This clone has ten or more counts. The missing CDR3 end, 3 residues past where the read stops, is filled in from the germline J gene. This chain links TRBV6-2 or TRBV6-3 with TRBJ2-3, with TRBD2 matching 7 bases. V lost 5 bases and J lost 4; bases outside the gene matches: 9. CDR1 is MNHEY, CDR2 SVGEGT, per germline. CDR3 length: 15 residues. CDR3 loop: CASSPSGKYSDTQYF. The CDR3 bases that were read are TGTGCCAGCAGTCCCAGCGGGAAATACTCAGATACG.

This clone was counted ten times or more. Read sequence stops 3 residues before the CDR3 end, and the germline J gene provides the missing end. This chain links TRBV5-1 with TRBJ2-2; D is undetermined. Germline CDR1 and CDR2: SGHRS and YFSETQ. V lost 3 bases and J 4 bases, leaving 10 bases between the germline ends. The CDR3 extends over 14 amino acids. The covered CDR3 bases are TGCGCCAGCAGCTCTCTGACGGGCACCGGGGAG. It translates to CASSSLTGTGE. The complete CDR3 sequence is CASSSLTGTGELFF.

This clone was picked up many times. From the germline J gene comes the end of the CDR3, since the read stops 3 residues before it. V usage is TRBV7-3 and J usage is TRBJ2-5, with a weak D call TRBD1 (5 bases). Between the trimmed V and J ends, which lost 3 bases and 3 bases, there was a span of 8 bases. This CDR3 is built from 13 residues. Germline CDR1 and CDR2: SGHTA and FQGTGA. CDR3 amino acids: CASSLAREETQYF. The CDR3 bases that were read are TGTGCCAGCAGCTTGGCCAGGGAAGAGACC.

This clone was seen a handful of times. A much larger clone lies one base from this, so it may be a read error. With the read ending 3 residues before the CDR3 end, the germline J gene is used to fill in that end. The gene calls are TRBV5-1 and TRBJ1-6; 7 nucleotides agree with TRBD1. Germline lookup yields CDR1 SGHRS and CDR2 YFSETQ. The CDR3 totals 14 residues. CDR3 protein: CASSLGDSNSSLHF. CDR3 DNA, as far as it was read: TGCGCCAGCAGCTTGGGGGACAGTAATTCATCC.

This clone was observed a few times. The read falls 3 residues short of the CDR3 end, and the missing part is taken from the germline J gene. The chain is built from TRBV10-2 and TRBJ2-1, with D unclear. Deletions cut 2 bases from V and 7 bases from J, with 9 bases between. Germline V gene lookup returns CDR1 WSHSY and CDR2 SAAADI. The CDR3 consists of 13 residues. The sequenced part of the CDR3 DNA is TGCGCCAGCAGTGAGCTCTACCGAAATGAG. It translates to CASSELYRNE. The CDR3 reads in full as CASSELYRNEQFF.

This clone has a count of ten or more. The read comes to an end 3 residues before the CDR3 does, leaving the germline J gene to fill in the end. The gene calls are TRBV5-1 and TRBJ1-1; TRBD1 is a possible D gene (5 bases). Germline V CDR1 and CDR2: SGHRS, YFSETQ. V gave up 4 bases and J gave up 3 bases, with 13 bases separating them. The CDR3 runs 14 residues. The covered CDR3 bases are TGCGCCAGCAGCCCGGGGGGGTTGGACACTGAA. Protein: CASSPGGLDTE. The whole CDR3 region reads CASSPGGLDTEAFF.

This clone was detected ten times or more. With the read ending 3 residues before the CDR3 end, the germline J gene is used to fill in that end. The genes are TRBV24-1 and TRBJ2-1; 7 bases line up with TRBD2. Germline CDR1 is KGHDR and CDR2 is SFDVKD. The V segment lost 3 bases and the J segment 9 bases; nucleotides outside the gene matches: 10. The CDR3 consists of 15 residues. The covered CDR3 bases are TGTGCCACCAGTGATCCCCGACTAGCAAGGAGTGAG. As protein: CATSDPRLARSE. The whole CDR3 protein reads CATSDPRLARSEQFF.

CDR3 in amino acids: CASSEGGGYGYTF. Partial CDR3 DNA: TGTGCCAGCAGTGAAGGGGGCGGCTATGGC. The chain uses TRBV6-1 and TRBJ1-2; D is possibly TRBD1 (5 bases). The read gets to within 3 residues of the CDR3 end, and the germline J gene fills in the rest. Trimming left V 1 base short and J 4 bases short, with 7 bases between. Germline loops: CDR1 MNHNS, CDR2 SASEGT. The CDR3 extends over 13 amino acids.

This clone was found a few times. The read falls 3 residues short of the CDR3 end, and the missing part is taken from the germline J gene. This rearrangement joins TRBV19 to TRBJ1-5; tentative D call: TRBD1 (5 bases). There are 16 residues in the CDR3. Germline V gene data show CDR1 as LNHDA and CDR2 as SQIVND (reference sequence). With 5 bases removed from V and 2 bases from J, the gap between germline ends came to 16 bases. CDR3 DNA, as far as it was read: TGTGCCAGTAGTTTGTCCAGGGCTGGCGGCAATCAGCCC. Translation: CASSLSRAGGNQP. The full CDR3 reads CASSLSRAGGNQPQHF. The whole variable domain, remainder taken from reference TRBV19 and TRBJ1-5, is DGGITQSPKYLFRKEGQNVTLSCEQNLNHDAMYWYRQDPGQGLRLIYYSQIVNDFQKGDIAEGYSVSREKKESFPLTVTSAQKNPTAFYLCASSLSRAGGNQPQHFGDGTRLSIL.

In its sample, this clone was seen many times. The DNA read from the CDR3 is TGTGCCAGTAGTAGTAGCGGGGCGGGGAGCTACGAG. Translation: CASSSSGAGSYE. From start to end, the CDR3 is CASSSSGAGSYEQYF. The chain uses TRBV19 and TRBJ2-7; 8 positions agree with TRBD2. The CDR3 end lies 3 residues beyond the end of the read and is filled in from the germline J gene. This CDR3 spans 15 amino acids. The germline gives CDR1 LNHDA, CDR2 SQIVND (reference sequence). J gave up 3 bases and V 4 bases, and 8 bases lay outside the gene matches.

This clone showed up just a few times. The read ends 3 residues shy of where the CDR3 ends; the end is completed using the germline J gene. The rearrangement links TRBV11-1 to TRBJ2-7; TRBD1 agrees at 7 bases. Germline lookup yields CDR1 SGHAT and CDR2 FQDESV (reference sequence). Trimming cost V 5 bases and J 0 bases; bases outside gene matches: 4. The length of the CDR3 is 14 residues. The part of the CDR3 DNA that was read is TGTGCCAGCAGCCCATGGGACAGCTCCTACGAG. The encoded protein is CASSPWDSSYE. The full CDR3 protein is CASSPWDSSYEQYF.

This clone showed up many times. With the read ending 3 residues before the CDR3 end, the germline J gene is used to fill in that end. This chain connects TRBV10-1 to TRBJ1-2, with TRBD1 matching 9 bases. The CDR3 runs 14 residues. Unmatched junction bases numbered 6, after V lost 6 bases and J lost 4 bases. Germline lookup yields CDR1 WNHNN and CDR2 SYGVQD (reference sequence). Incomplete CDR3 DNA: TGCGCCAGCAGCCCGGGACAGGGTCCCTATGGC. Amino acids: CASSPGQGPYG. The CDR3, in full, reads CASSPGQGPYGYTF.

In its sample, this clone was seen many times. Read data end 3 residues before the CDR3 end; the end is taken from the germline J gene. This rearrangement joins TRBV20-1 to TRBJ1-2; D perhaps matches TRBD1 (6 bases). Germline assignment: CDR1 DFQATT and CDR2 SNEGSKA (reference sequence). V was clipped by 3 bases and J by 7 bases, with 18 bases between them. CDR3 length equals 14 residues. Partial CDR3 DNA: TGCAGTGCTAGGTCAGGGGATCTTTTAGGTGGC. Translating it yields CSARSGDLLGG. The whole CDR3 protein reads CSARSGDLLGGYTF.

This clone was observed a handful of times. Partial CDR3 DNA: TGTGCCAGCACCCTAGAACTCGAC. Protein product: CASTLELD. In full, the CDR3 is CASTLELDYTF. V and J are TRBV7-9 and TRBJ1-2; D not resolved. Read data end 3 residues before the CDR3 end; the end is taken from the germline J gene. The germline V gene has CDR1 SEHNR and CDR2 FQNEAQ (reference sequence). The CDR3 extends over 11 amino acids. Complete variable domain (other parts from reference TRBV7-9 and TRBJ1-2): DTGVSQNPRHKITKRGQNVTFRCDPISEHNRLYWYRQTLGQGPEFLTYFQNEAQLEKSRLLSDRFSAERPKGSFSTLEIQRTEQGDSAMYLCASTLELDYTFGSGTRLTVV.

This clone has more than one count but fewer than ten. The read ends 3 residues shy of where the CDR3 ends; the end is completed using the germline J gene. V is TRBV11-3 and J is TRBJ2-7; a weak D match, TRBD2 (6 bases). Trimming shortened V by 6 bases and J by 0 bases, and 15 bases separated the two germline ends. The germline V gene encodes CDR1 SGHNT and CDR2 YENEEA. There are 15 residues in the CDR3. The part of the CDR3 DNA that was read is TGTGCCAGCAGTTCCTGGCGGGGAAGCTCCTACGAG. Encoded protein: CASSSWRGSSYE. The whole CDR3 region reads CASSSWRGSSYEQYF.